This T cell receptor (beta chain) was observed in a study of control samples from healthy donors and cancer patients. The data were produced by immunoSEQ multiplex PCR, yet TCRdb's version contains in-frame clones alone and is incomplete. The sample includes some 140,000 clones, about nine tenths of them seen just once. The germline V gene encodes CDR1 MNHEY and CDR2 SVGAGI. The CDR3 length is 13 residues. V lost 8 bases and J lost 7, with 15 bases in between. Specimen: blood. The gene calls are TRBV6-5 and TRBJ2-1; weak D call: TRBD2 (6 bases). The receptor's source is a man under 40 in good health. The CDR3 region is CASHPGGTNEQFF. CDR3 DNA: TGTGCCAGCCACCCCGGAGGGACTAATGAGCAGTTCTTC.